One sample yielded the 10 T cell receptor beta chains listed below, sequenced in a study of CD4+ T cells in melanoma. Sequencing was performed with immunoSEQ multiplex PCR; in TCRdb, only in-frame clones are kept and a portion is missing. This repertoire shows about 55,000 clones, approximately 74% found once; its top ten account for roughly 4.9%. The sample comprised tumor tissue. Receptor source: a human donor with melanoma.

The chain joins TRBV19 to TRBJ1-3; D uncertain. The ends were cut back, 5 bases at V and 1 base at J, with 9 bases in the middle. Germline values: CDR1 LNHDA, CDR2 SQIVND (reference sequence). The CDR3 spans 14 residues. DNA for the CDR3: TGTGCCAGTAGTCGTTGGGGATCTGGAAACACCATATATTTT. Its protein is CASSRWGSGNTIYF.

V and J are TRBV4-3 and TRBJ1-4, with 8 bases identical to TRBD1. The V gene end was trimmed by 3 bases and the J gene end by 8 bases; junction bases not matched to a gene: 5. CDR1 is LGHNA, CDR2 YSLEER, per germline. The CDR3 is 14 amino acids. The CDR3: CASSHGQGREKLFF. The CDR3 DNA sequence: TGCGCCAGCAGCCACGGACAGGGACGCGAAAAACTGTTTTTT.

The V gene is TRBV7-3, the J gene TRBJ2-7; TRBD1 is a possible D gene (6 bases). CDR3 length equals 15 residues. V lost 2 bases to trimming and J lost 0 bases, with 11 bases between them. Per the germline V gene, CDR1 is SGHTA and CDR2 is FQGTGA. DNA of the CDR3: TGTGCCAGCAGCTTAGGGACATCGAGCTCCTACGAGCAGTACTTC. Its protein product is CASSLGTSSSYEQYF.

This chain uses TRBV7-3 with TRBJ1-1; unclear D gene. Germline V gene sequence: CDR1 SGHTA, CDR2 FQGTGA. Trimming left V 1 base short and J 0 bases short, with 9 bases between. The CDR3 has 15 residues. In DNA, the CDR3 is TGTGCCAGCAGCTTAAGTCCGGAAATGAACACTGAAGCTTTCTTT. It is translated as CASSLSPEMNTEAFF.

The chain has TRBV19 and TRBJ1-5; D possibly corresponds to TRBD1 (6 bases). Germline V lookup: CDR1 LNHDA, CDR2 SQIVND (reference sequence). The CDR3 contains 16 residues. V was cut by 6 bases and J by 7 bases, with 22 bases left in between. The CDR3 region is CASRGPGTQLDQPQHF. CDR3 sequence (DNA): TGTGCCAGTAGGGGTCCCGGGACACAACTTGACCAGCCCCAGCATTTT.

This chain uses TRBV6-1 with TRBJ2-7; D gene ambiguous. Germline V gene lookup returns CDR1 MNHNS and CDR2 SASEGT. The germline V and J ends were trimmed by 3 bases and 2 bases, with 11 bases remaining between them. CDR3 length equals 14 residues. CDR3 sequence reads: CASSDRLPAYEQYF. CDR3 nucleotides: TGTGCCAGCAGTGACCGACTTCCAGCCTACGAGCAGTACTTC.

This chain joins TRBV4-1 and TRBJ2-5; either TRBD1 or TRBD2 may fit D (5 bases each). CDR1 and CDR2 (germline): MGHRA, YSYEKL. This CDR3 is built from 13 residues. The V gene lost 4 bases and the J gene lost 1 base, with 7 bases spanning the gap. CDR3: CASSLGAQETQYF. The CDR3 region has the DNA TGCGCCAGCAGCCTCGGGGCCCAAGAGACCCAGTACTTC.

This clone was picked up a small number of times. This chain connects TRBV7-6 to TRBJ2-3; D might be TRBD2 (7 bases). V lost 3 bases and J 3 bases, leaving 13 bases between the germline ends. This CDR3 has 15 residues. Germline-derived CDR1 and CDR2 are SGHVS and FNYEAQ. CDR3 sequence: CASSFTGGLTDTQYF. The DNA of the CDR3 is TGTGCCAGCAGCTTTACGGGGGGCCTTACAGATACGCAGTATTTT.

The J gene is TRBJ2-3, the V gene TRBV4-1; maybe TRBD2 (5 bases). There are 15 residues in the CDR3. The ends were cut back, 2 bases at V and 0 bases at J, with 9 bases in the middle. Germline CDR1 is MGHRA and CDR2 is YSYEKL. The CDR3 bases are TGCGCCAGCAGCCAACAGGACTCTAGCACAGATACGCAGTATTTT. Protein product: CASSQQDSSTDTQYF.

The CDR3 reads CASSGNYGYTF. Here the CDR3 DNA reads TGTGCCAGCAGCGGGAACTATGGCTACACCTTC. The rearrangement links TRBV7-2 to TRBJ1-2; D uncertain. CDR1 is SGHTA, CDR2 FQGNSA, per germline. CDR3 length: 11 residues. Trimming pared 5 bases from V and 2 bases from J, leaving 3 bases between.